These 21 T cell receptor beta chains originate from one sample sequenced in a study of STAT5B mutations in CD4+ large granular lymphocyte leukemia. Clones were read by immunoSEQ multiplex PCR, and TCRdb kept only the in-frame ones, dropping some. The table records fewer than 45,000 clones, 86% of them present only once. The sample taken for sequencing was CD4+ T cells from blood buffy coats. These receptor sequences come from a human donor in good health.

The J gene is TRBJ2-1, the V gene TRBV7-2; 7 positions match TRBD2. Trimming cost V 7 bases and J 4 bases; bases outside gene matches: 7. The CDR3 totals 14 residues. Germline CDR1 SGHTA, CDR2 FQGNSA. CDR3 sequence (DNA): TGTGCCAGCACCCCGGACGGGAGGTACAATGAGCAGTTCTTC. Residues: CASTPDGRYNEQFF.

J is TRBJ2-1 and V is TRBV7-3, with TRBD2 matching over 9 bases. There are 17 residues in the CDR3. Per germline, CDR1 SGHTA and CDR2 FQGTGA. The V gene end was trimmed by 4 bases and the J gene end by 1 base; junction bases not matched to a gene: 8. Here the CDR3 reads CASSSSGTSLSYNEQFF. CDR3 in DNA: TGTGCCAGCAGCTCCTCCGGGACTAGCTTGTCCTACAATGAGCAGTTCTTC.

This clone showed up just a few times. This chain connects TRBV6-6 to TRBJ1-3; no firm D call. The CDR3 sequence is 13 residues long. Between the trimmed V and J ends, which lost 8 bases and 0 bases, there was a span of 8 bases. Per germline, CDR1 MNHNY and CDR2 SVGAGI (reference sequence). The CDR3 nucleotides read TGTGCCAGCGGGTCCGACTCTGGAAACACCATATATTTT. Translated, it gives CASGSDSGNTIYF.

The chain carries TRBV7-2 and TRBJ2-7; D perhaps matches TRBD1 (6 bases). The CDR3 sequence is 13 residues long. Germline CDR1 reads SGHTA; CDR2 reads FQGNSA. V was cut by 10 bases and J by 6 bases, with 19 bases left in between. The CDR3 coding sequence is TGTGCCACTGGCCTAACAGGGTTAGGCGAGCAGTACTTC. This gives the protein CATGLTGLGEQYF.

The chain combines TRBV30 with TRBJ1-2, with D unresolved. This CDR3 region has 15 residues. Germline-derived CDR1 and CDR2 are GTSNPN and SVGIG (reference sequence). Trimming stripped 2 bases from V and 1 base from J, with 14 bases between. CDR3 region: CAWSQSRNLNYGYTF. CDR3 DNA sequence: TGTGCCTGGAGTCAATCCCGGAACCTTAACTATGGCTACACCTTC.

The rearrangement uses TRBV7-2 and TRBJ1-1, with a tentative D call TRBD1 (5 bases). In germline, CDR1 is SGHTA, CDR2 FQGNSA. This CDR3 spans 15 amino acids. With 3 bases removed from V and 4 bases from J, the gap between germline ends came to 15 bases. This CDR3 reads CASSFSGTEGTEAFF. Written as DNA, the CDR3 is TGTGCCAGCAGCTTTTCCGGGACTGAGGGCACTGAAGCTTTCTTT.

The rearrangement joins TRBV6-5 to TRBJ2-3; D is unclear. The CDR3 totals 16 residues. V shed 4 bases and J shed 1 base, with 15 bases lying between them. Germline CDR1 is MNHEY and CDR2 is SVGAGI. The DNA of the CDR3 is TGTGCCAGCAGTTCGCCTCTAGATCAGGGCACAGATACGCAGTATTTT. It encodes CASSSPLDQGTDTQYF.

The chain combines TRBV2 with TRBJ1-1; 10 bases match TRBD1. The CDR3 has 15 amino acids. V gave up 4 bases and J gave up 10 bases; unmatched junction bases: 12. Germline CDR1 SNHLY, CDR2 FYNNEI. The CDR3 DNA follows: TGTGCCAGCAGTGGACGGGCGACAGGGGGCGCAGTAGCTTTCTTT. Its protein product is CASSGRATGGAVAFF.

The chain couples TRBV2 to TRBJ1-1, with 9 bases aligning to TRBD1. The CDR3 length is 14 residues. V gave up 6 bases and J gave up 5 bases; unmatched junction bases: 7. The germline CDR1 and CDR2 sequences are SNHLY and FYNNEI. In DNA form, the CDR3 reads TGTGCCAGCAGCGAACAGGGGGCGGGAACTGAAGCTTTCTTT. Residues: CASSEQGAGTEAFF. The full variable domain, its missing parts supplied by reference TRBV2 and TRBJ1-1, is EPEVTQTPSHQVTQMGQEVILRCVPISNHLYFYWYRQILGQKVEFLVSFYNNEISEKSEIFDDQFSVERPDGSNFTLKIRSTKLEDSAMYFCASSEQGAGTEAFFGQGTRLTVV.

This clone is a singleton in its sample. The chain uses TRBV27 and TRBJ2-7; unclear D gene. The V gene lost 7 bases and the J gene lost 3 bases, with 10 bases spanning the gap. The CDR3 covers 12 residues. The germline CDR1 and CDR2 sequences are MNHEY and SMNVEV (reference sequence). CDR3 sequence (DNA): TGTGCCAGCATCGGCGGAAACTACGAGCAGTACTTC. Protein product: CASIGGNYEQYF.

The genes are TRBV5-1 and TRBJ1-2; maybe TRBD1 (5 bases). The CDR3 sequence is 15 residues long. Germline values: CDR1 SGHRS, CDR2 YFSETQ. Trimming removed 1 base at V and 3 bases at J, with 13 bases between. The CDR3 region has the DNA TGCGCCAGCAGCTTGAGTCTTGGGGGAGACTATGGCTACACCTTC. This gives the protein CASSLSLGGDYGYTF.

The chain links TRBV5-1 to TRBJ2-1, with 7 bases that match TRBD2. Germline values: CDR1 SGHRS, CDR2 YFSETQ. Germline trimming cut 0 bases from V and 6 bases from J; bases unmatched to any gene: 6. The CDR3 spans 15 residues. CDR3 loop: CASSLGGRAGNEQFF. CDR3 bases: TGCGCCAGCAGCTTGGGTGGGAGGGCCGGCAATGAGCAGTTCTTC. The full variable domain, rest sourced from reference TRBV5-1 and TRBJ2-1, is KAGVTQTPRYLIKTRGQQVTLSCSPISGHRSVSWYQQTPGQGLQFLFEYFSETQRNKGNFPGRFSGRQFSNSRSEMNVSTLELGDSALYLCASSLGGRAGNEQFFGPGTRLTVL.

The rearrangement joins TRBV29-1 to TRBJ1-3; D might be TRBD1 (6 bases). Germline assignment: CDR1 SQVTM and CDR2 ANQGSEA. The CDR3 sequence is 17 residues long. V was clipped by 5 bases and J by 0 bases, with 20 bases between them. The CDR3 protein is CSVLRAAQGSSGNTIYF. The CDR3 nucleotides are TGCAGCGTTTTAAGGGCAGCTCAGGGGAGCTCTGGAAACACCATATATTTT.

The chain carries TRBV27 and TRBJ1-1; D is possibly TRBD1 (5 bases). CDR3 length: 15 amino acids. Trimming left V 5 bases short and J 4 bases short, with 17 bases between. Germline V gives CDR1 MNHEY, CDR2 SMNVEV (reference sequence). This CDR3 is CASSVAGIAATEAFF. CDR3 sequence (DNA): TGTGCCAGCAGTGTCGCAGGGATTGCCGCCACTGAAGCTTTCTTT.

V usage is TRBV2 and J usage is TRBJ2-1, with D perhaps matching TRBD2 (5 bases). Trimming removed 6 bases from V and 0 bases from J, with 12 bases in between. CDR1 is SNHLY and CDR2 is FYNNEI in the germline V gene. The CDR3 is made up of 15 amino acids. CDR3 region: CASRDHRGSYNEQFF. In DNA, the CDR3 is TGTGCCAGCAGGGACCACCGGGGCTCCTACAATGAGCAGTTCTTC.

The CDR3 protein is CASSSPPGTYEQYF. CDR3 nucleotide sequence: TGTGCCAGCAGCTCCCCGCCAGGGACCTACGAGCAGTACTTC. This rearrangement joins TRBV11-2 to TRBJ2-7; TRBD1 might be the D (5 bases). The CDR3 extends over 14 amino acids. The V gene's germline CDR1 is SGHAT and CDR2 FQNNGV. The V gene lost 4 bases and the J gene lost 2 bases, with 12 bases spanning the gap.

In its sample, this clone was seen once. The V call is TRBV5-1, the J call TRBJ2-5; a weak D match, TRBD1 (6 bases). The CDR3 runs 15 residues. Germline lookup yields CDR1 SGHRS and CDR2 YFSETQ. Trimming removed 4 bases from V and 4 bases from J, with 17 bases in between. CDR3 coding DNA: TGCGCCAGCAGCCCCCTACAGGGTCTGGGAGAGACCCAGTACTTC. The encoded protein is CASSPLQGLGETQYF.

In regard to this clone: In the same sample, other DNA sequences code for this CDR3. The chain combines TRBV4-1 with TRBJ2-7; maybe TRBD1 (6 bases). In germline, CDR1 is MGHRA, CDR2 YSYEKL. This CDR3 is built from 15 residues. Trimming took 1 base from V and 5 from J, leaving 15 bases between them. This CDR3 is CASSQGLRGMDEQYF. DNA of the CDR3: TGCGCCAGCAGCCAAGGGTTGAGGGGGATGGACGAGCAGTACTTC.

This chain joins TRBV7-6 and TRBJ2-1; the D gene could be TRBD1 or TRBD2 (6 bases each). The ends were cut back, 1 base at V and 6 bases at J, with 22 bases in the middle. This CDR3 region has 18 residues. Germline V CDR1 and CDR2: SGHVS, FNYEAQ. The CDR3 loop reads CASSLGVGGTGWINEQFF. The CDR3 DNA reads TGTGCCAGCAGCTTAGGGGTGGGGGGTACAGGGTGGATCAATGAGCAGTTCTTC.

V is TRBV12-5 and J is TRBJ1-4; possibly TRBD1 for D (5 bases). The CDR3 is 15 residues long. The V gene's germline CDR1 is LGHNT and CDR2 FRNRAP. Trimming stripped 2 bases from V and 3 bases from J, with 10 bases between. The CDR3: CASGLTGQANEKLFF. In DNA, the CDR3 is TGTGCTAGTGGTTTGACCGGACAAGCTAATGAAAAACTGTTTTTT.

J is TRBJ2-2 and V is TRBV5-4; D may match TRBD1 or TRBD2 (6 bases each). The CDR3 loop spans 18 amino acids. The V gene's germline CDR1 is SGHNT and CDR2 YYREEE (reference sequence). V was cut by 0 bases and J by 2 bases, with 17 bases left in between. The CDR3 loop is CASSLEYYGGRNTGELFF. The CDR3, as DNA: TGTGCCAGCAGCTTGGAGTATTATGGGGGGCGCAACACCGGGGAGCTGTTTTTT.